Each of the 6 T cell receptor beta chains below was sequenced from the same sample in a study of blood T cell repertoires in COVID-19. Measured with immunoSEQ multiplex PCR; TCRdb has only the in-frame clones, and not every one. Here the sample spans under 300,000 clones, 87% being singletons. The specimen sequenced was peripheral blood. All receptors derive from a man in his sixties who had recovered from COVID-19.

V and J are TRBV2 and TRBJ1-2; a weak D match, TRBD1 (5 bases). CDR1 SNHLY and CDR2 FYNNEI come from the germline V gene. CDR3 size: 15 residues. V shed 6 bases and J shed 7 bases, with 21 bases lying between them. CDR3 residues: CASSGGMQGLSGYTF. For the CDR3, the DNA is TGTGCCAGCAGCGGGGGTATGCAGGGTCTAAGTGGCTACACCTTC.

The CDR3 region is CASSYEAGPLEAFF. The DNA for the CDR3 is TGTGCCAGCAGTTACGAGGCCGGTCCCCTTGAAGCTTTCTTT. This chain uses TRBV6-6 with TRBJ1-1; D is ambiguous. Germline V lookup: CDR1 MNHNY, CDR2 SVGAGI (reference sequence). V was shortened by 2 bases and J by 7 bases, with 14 bases between the two germline ends. The CDR3 totals 14 residues.

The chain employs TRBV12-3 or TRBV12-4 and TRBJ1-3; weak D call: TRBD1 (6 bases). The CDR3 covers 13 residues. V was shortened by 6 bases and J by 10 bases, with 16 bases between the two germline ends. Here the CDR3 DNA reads TGTGCCAGCAGCGGGACACTCCTTCAGACCATATATTTT. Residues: CASSGTLLQTIYF.

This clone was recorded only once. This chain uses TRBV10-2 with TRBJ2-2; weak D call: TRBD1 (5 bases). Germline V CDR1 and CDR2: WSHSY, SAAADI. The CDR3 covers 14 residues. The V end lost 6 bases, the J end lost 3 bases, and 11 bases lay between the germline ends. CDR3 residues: CASREDRYTGELFF. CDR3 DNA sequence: TGCGCCAGCAGAGAAGACAGATACACCGGGGAGCTGTTTTTT.

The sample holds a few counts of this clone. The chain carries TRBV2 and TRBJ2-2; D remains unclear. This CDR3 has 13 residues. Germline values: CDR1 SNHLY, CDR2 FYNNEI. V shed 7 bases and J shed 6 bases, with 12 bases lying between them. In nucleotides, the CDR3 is TGTGCCAGCAAAAGCGAATCCCCCGGGGAGCTGTTTTTT. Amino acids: CASKSESPGELFF.

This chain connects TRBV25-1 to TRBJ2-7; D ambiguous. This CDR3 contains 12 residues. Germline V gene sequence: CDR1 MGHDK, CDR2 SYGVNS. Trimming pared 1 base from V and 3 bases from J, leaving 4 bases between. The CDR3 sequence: CASSESYYEQYF. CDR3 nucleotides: TGTGCCAGCAGTGAATCCTACTACGAGCAGTACTTC.